This T cell receptor (beta chain) comes out of a study of blood T cells in healthy people across ages. Trimming pared 4 bases from V and 0 bases from J, leaving 13 bases between. This CDR3 has 17 amino acids. Germline CDR1 SGHTA, CDR2 FQGNSA. Each sample gave at least 6.5 million isolated PBMCs. Total RNA extracted from each sample amounted to at least 6 micrograms. This clonotype has only a few counts. The second PCR ran about 6 to 12 cycles with a sample-barcoded 5' primer and J-beta primers. TCRdb re-called the 5' RACE reads through MiXCR, storing one row per CDR3 protein. The table lists 850,000 to 1,000,000 distinct CDR3 sequences, 51% of them singletons.

The chain uses TRBV7-2 and TRBJ2-6, with D perhaps matching TRBD1 (5 bases). The source of this sequence is a woman in her sixties in good health. Sequenced input: blood. CDR3 amino acids: CASSSRRQLSGANVLTF. The CDR3 nucleotides read TGTGCCAGCAGCTCCCGTCGACAGCTCTCTGGGGCCAACGTCCTGACTTTC.